This T cell receptor beta chain was captured by sequencing in a study of cytomegalovirus exposure and HLA in healthy donors. The junction had 21 bases not matched to a gene; V was cut back by 7 bases and J by 6 bases. The CDR3 length is 18 residues. In germline, CDR1 is LGHNT, CDR2 FRNRAP. The PCR was carried out with 60 Vbeta primers and 13 Jbeta primers. The data were produced by immunoSEQ multiplex PCR, yet TCRdb's version contains in-frame clones alone and is incomplete. The sample's table shows about 160,000 clones. With regard to this clone: Its target is unknown.

Findings and limits, study-wide: Compared with the approximately 680-donor mean, an Asian-associated ancestry cluster reportedly had fewer N-insertions, according to a later analysis.

This rearrangement joins TRBV12-5 to TRBJ1-5; 7 positions match TRBD1. The sequenced sample was PBMCs. This TCR was recovered from a woman aged 55 to 70 in good health and CMV-seronegative. CDR3 sequence: CASARRQGDSLAGQPQHF. The CDR3 coding sequence is TGTGCTAGTGCCCGTCGGCAGGGGGACTCTCTAGCGGGTCAGCCCCAGCATTTT.